This entry lists 4 T cell receptor beta chains sequenced from one sample in a study of cytomegalovirus exposure and HLA in healthy donors. With 60 Vbeta and 13 Jbeta primers, the PCR was carried out. Only in-frame clones appear in the TCRdb table, and some are missing; sequencing was by immunoSEQ multiplex PCR. The specimen's table records tens of thousands of clones. Source material: PBMCs. These receptors were collected from a woman aged 40 to 50 in good health and CMV-seropositive.

The chain is built from TRBV14 and TRBJ2-4; 11 bases fit TRBD2. The CDR3 contains 14 residues. Trimming cost V 4 bases and J 10 bases; bases outside gene matches: 6. The germline V gene has CDR1 SGHDN and CDR2 FVKESK. The CDR3 here is CASSPTSGMGIQYF. CDR3 DNA: TGTGCCAGCAGCCCGACTAGCGGGATGGGGATTCAGTACTTC.

The chain recombines TRBV18 with TRBJ2-2, with TRBD2 as a possible D gene (5 bases). V lost 1 base to trimming and J lost 5 bases, with 11 bases between them. The CDR3 extends over 15 amino acids. Germline V lookup: CDR1 KGHSH, CDR2 LQKENI. The CDR3 region is CASSPLFPGTGELFF. The CDR3 DNA reads TGTGCCAGCTCACCACTGTTTCCGGGGACCGGGGAGCTGTTTTTT.

This sequence joins TRBV30 and TRBJ2-7, with a tentative D call TRBD2 (5 bases). Germline values: CDR1 GTSNPN, CDR2 SVGIG (reference sequence). Trimming removed 0 bases from V and 5 bases from J, with 8 bases in between. The CDR3 spans 12 residues. CDR3 residues: CAWSVYGDEQYF. The CDR3 DNA reads as TGTGCCTGGAGTGTATACGGGGACGAGCAGTACTTC. Drawing the rest from reference TRBV30 and TRBJ2-7, the complete variable domain is SQTIHQWPATLVQPVGSPLSLECTVEGTSNPNLYWYRQAAGRGLQLLFYSVGIGQISSEVPQNLSASRPQDRQFILSSKKLLLSDSGFYLCAWSVYGDEQYFGPGTRLTVT.

The chain joins TRBV7-9 to TRBJ1-2, with D perhaps matching TRBD1 (6 bases). V dropped 0 bases and J dropped 6 bases, with 14 bases sitting between them. CDR1 is SEHNR, CDR2 FQNEAQ, per germline (reference sequence). The CDR3 consists of 15 residues. The CDR3 coding sequence is TGTGCCAGCAGCTTAGCTTTATCAGGGGAAAATGGCTACACCTTC. Translated: CASSLALSGENGYTF.